The next 13 T cell receptor beta chains were all read from a single sample in a study of blood T cells in healthy people across ages (dated by TCRdb to between 2014 and 2017). The library came from 5' RACE. Sequencing was carried out with an Illumina HiSeq 2500. A second roughly 6 to 11 cycle PCR used a sample-barcoded 5' primer and a J-beta primer mix. TCRdb's own reprocessing of the public reads used fastp at Q25 and MiXCR and kept productive beta chains. Entries are consolidated by CDR3 protein sequence, retaining the most common genes and DNA. The sample includes fewer than 1.5 million distinct CDR3 sequences, with around 42% observed a single time. 7.9% of the sample belongs to the ten largest clones. Sequenced sample: blood. These TCRs come from a young woman in good health.

This clonotype was detected only a few times. The V and J genes are TRBV7-9 and TRBJ2-7; D is perhaps TRBD1 (5 bases). CDR3 length equals 15 residues. CDR1 is SEHNR and CDR2 is FQNEAQ in the germline V gene (reference sequence). V was cut by 2 bases and J by 2 bases, with 13 bases left in between. The CDR3: CASSLRQIPPYEQYF. The DNA of the CDR3 is TGTGCCAGCAGCTTACGACAGATTCCCCCCTACGAGCAGTACTTC.

The chain carries TRBV6-1 and TRBJ2-3; 9 positions match TRBD2. The length of the CDR3 is 16 residues. V shed 6 bases and J 2 bases; nucleotides not matched to a gene: 9. Per germline, CDR1 MNHNS and CDR2 SASEGT. CDR3 bases: TGTGCCAGCAGGGTTTACATAGCGGGGGTCACAGATACGCAGTATTTT. Encoded protein: CASRVYIAGVTDTQYF.

The rearrangement links TRBV5-1 to TRBJ2-1, with 8 bases that match TRBD2. The J call could be wrong; TRBJ2-7 is a better fit for the DNA end. This CDR3 is 17 amino acids long. The germline V gene has CDR1 SGHRS and CDR2 YFSETQ. The DNA of the CDR3 is TGCGCCAGCAGCTTGCAATCGACTAGCGCCTTTTCCAACGAGCAGTACTTC. Translating it yields CASSLQSTSAFSNEQYF.

The chain links TRBV12-5 to TRBJ2-3; D not certain. Trimming removed 7 bases from V and 4 bases from J, with 6 bases in between. Germline CDR1 is LGHNT and CDR2 is FRNRAP. The CDR3 is made up of 11 amino acids. DNA of the CDR3: TGTGCTAGTGCCCTAGCAGATACGCAGTATTTT. This gives the protein CASALADTQYF.

This clonotype was observed a handful of times. The chain carries TRBV2 and TRBJ2-6; possibly TRBD1 for D (5 bases). V was pared by 7 bases and J by 0 bases, with 10 bases between. Per germline, CDR1 SNHLY and CDR2 FYNNEI. This CDR3 region has 15 residues. The CDR3 loop reads CASITGHSGANVLTF. For the CDR3, the DNA is TGTGCCAGCATCACAGGCCACTCTGGGGCCAACGTCCTGACTTTC.

The rearrangement links TRBV2 to TRBJ2-7; maybe TRBD1 (5 bases). V was cut by 4 bases and J by 5 bases, with 12 bases left in between. This CDR3 has 13 amino acids. CDR1 is SNHLY and CDR2 is FYNNEI in the germline V gene. The CDR3 loop is CASSARVIDEQYF. The CDR3 DNA reads as TGTGCCAGCAGTGCCAGGGTAATTGACGAGCAGTACTTC.

The genes are TRBV9 and TRBJ2-1, with D tentatively TRBD2 (5 bases). Trimming cost V 0 bases and J 6 bases, with 13 bases left between them. This CDR3 contains 15 residues. Germline lookup yields CDR1 SGDLS and CDR2 YYNGEE. In DNA form, the CDR3 reads TGTGCCAGCAGCGTAGATACCGGGGTGGTCAATGAGCAGTTCTTC. Residues: CASSVDTGVVNEQFF.

J is TRBJ2-7 and V is TRBV14; a weak D match, TRBD2 (5 bases). From germline, CDR1 is SGHDN and CDR2 FVKESK. Trimming shortened V by 1 base and J by 1 base, and 11 bases separated the two germline ends. The length of the CDR3 is 15 residues. CDR3 sequence (DNA): TGTGCCAGCAGCCAAGGGGCTCGGGGATCCTACGAGCAGTACTTC. This codes for CASSQGARGSYEQYF.

The chain recombines TRBV6-5 with TRBJ2-1; the match to TRBD2 covers 14 bases. CDR1 MNHEY and CDR2 SVGAGI come from the germline V gene. The CDR3 is 15 residues long. After removal of 4 bases from V and 12 bases from J, the junction contained 8 bases not matched to a gene. The CDR3 is CASSSPGTSGSGQFF. The CDR3 DNA reads as TGTGCCAGCAGTTCCCCCGGGACTAGCGGGAGCGGGCAGTTCTTC.

The J gene is TRBJ1-1, the V gene TRBV5-1; TRBD1 matches at 9 bases. J lost 5 bases, V lost 7 bases, and 6 bases had no gene match. Germline V lookup: CDR1 SGHRS, CDR2 YFSETQ. CDR3 length equals 13 residues. The chain's CDR3 is CASADRGYTEAFF. The CDR3 DNA follows: TGCGCCAGCGCGGACAGGGGATATACTGAAGCTTTCTTT.

This sequence joins TRBV29-1 and TRBJ1-3; no definite D call. The CDR3 is 17 residues long. The germline CDR1 and CDR2 sequences are SQVTM and ANQGSEA. Trimming removed 0 bases at V and 4 bases at J, with 19 bases between. The CDR3 loop is CSVEEGYDGLWGNTIYF. Written as DNA, the CDR3 is TGCAGCGTTGAAGAAGGTTACGACGGCCTCTGGGGAAACACCATATATTTT.

The chain is built from TRBV2 and TRBJ1-5, with no clear D. Germline loops: CDR1 SNHLY, CDR2 FYNNEI. V was clipped by 0 bases and J by 4 bases, with 10 bases between them. The CDR3 length is 15 residues. The CDR3 is CASSEAQVLNQPQHF. CDR3 sequence (DNA): TGTGCCAGCAGTGAAGCGCAGGTACTGAATCAGCCCCAGCATTTT.

The gene calls are TRBV7-9 and TRBJ2-5; possible D gene TRBD1, 7 bases. This CDR3 contains 16 residues. CDR1 and CDR2 (germline): SEHNR, FQNEAQ (reference sequence). The V end lost 7 bases, the J end lost 1 base, and 19 bases lay between the germline ends. CDR3 region: CASIEFQGGGQETQYF. In DNA form, the CDR3 reads TGTGCCAGCATCGAATTCCAGGGGGGAGGCCAAGAGACCCAGTACTTC.